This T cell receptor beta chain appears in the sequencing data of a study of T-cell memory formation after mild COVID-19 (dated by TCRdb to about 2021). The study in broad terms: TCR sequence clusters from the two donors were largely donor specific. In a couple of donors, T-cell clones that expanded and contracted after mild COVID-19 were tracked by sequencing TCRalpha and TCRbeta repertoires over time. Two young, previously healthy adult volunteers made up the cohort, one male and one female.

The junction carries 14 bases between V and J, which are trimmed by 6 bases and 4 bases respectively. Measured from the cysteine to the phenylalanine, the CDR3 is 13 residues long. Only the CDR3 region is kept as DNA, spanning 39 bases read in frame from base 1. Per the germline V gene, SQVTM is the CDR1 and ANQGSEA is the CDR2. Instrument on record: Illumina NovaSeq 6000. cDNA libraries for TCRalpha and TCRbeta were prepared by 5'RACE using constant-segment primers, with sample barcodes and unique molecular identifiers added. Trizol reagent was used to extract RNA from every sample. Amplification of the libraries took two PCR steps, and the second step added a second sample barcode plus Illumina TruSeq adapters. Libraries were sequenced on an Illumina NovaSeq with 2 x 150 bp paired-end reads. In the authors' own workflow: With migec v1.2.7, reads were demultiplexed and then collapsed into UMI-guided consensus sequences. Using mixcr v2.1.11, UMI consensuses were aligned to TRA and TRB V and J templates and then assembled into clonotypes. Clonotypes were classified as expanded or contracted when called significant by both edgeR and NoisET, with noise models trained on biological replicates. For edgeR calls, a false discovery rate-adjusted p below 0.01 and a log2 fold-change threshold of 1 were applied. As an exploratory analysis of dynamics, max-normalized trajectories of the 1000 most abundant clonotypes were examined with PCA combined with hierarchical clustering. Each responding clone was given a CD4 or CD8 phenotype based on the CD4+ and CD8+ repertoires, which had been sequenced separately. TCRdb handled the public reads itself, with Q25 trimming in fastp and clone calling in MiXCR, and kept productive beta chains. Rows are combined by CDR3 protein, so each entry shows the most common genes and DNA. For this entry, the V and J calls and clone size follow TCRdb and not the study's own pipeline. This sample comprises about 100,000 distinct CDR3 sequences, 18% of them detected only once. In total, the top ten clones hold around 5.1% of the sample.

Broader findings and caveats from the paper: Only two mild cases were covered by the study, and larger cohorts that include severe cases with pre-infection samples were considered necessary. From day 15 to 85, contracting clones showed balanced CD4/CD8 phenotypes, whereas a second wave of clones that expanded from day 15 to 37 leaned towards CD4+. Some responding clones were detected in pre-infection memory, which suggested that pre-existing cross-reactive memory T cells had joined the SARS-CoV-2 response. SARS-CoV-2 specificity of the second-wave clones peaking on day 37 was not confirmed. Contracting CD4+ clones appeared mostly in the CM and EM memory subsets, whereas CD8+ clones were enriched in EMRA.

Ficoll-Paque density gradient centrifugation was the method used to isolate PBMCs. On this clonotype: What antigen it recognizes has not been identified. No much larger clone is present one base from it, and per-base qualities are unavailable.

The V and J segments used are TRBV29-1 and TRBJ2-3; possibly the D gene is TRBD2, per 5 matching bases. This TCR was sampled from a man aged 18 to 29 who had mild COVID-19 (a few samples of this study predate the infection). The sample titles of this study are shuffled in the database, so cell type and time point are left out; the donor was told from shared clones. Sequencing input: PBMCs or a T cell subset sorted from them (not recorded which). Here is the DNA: TGCAGCGTACAACTAGATCTGGCAGATACGCAGTATTTT. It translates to CSVQLDLADTQYF.